This TCR beta chain was sequenced during a study of T-cell memory formation after mild COVID-19. Study-level findings and limits: Cross-reactive memory appears to have joined, as suggested by some responding clones showing up in pre-infection memory. CD4+ clones that contracted lay mainly in CM and EM; CD8+ ones lay in EMRA.

TCRdb passed the 5' RACE reads through MiXCR, listing each CDR3 protein once. The table has 350,000 to 500,000 distinct CDR3 sequences, around 18% seen once. With regard to this clonotype: Its antigen is still unknown.

This CDR3 spans 14 amino acids. The trim removed 10 bases at V and 4 bases at J, leaving 8 bases unmatched. Sequencing was done on a sample of PBMCs or a T cell subset sorted from them (not recorded which). This rearrangement joins TRBV23-1 to TRBJ2-1; 9 nucleotides align to TRBD1. TRBV23-1 is annotated as an ORF whose role is uncertain. The source of this sequence is an adult woman who had mild COVID-19 (a few samples of this study predate the infection). Cell type and time point are not known. CDR3 nucleotide sequence: TGCGCCACGCAACAGGGGGCCGATTACAATGAGCAGTTCTTC. Residues: CATQQGADYNEQFF.